Detailed here is one TCR beta chain. Other nucleotide sequences from this sample produce the same CDR3. The source of the sample is a study of shared clonotypes between healthy human individuals. Across the whole study: Each donor had three CD4 naive, three CD4 memory, two CD8 naive and one CD8 memory plate.

Naive-designated CD8 cells lacked CD45RO, were positively enriched for CCR7, and omitted terminally differentiated effector memory CD45RA+ cells. The protocol was immunoSEQ multiplex PCR, while the TCRdb copy is restricted to in-frame clones and leaves out a portion. The data contain around 2,000,000 clones, approximately 95% of them seen just once; the ten biggest clones take up 1% to 1.5%. The sample taken for sequencing was naive CD8+ T cells sorted from blood. The receptor was isolated from a man aged 18 to 35 in good health.

The chain's CDR3 is CASSLAGYNEQFF. The CDR3 DNA sequence: TGTGCCAGCAGCTTAGCGGGTTACAATGAGCAGTTCTTC. The genes are TRBV11-3 and TRBJ2-1; D remains ambiguous. The CDR3 length is 13 residues. V lost 1 base and J lost 4, with 5 bases in between. The V gene's germline CDR1 is SGHNT and CDR2 YENEEA.